Shown below are 21 T cell receptor beta chains from a single sample sequenced in a study of shared clonotypes between healthy human individuals. Sequenced by immunoSEQ multiplex PCR; TCRdb stores in-frame clones only, minus some. The repertoire holds nearly 2 million clones, with about 95% as singletons. Terminally differentiated effector memory CD45RA+ cells were excluded by CCR7 positive selection of CD45RO-negative cells. Sequencing was carried out using naive CD8+ T cells sorted from blood. The receptor set was obtained from a man between 18 and 29 years old in good health.

This chain uses TRBV25-1 with TRBJ1-3; D unclear. Germline CDR1 and CDR2: MGHDK and SYGVNS. CDR3 length equals 12 residues. Trimming took 6 bases from V and 0 from J, leaving 3 bases between them. CDR3 region: CASRDSGNTIYF. CDR3 sequence (DNA): TGTGCCAGCAGGGACTCTGGAAACACCATATATTTT.

The chain uses TRBV5-1 and TRBJ1-4, with 7 nucleotides matching TRBD1. V lost 2 bases and J lost 7; bases outside the gene matches: 5. The length of the CDR3 is 14 residues. Germline values: CDR1 SGHRS, CDR2 YFSETQ. CDR3 loop: CASSFEGAGEKLFF. As DNA, the CDR3 is TGCGCCAGCAGCTTTGAGGGGGCGGGTGAAAAACTGTTTTTT. The complete variable domain, with remaining parts taken from reference TRBV5-1 and TRBJ1-4, reads KAGVTQTPRYLIKTRGQQVTLSCSPISGHRSVSWYQQTPGQGLQFLFEYFSETQRNKGNFPGRFSGRQFSNSRSEMNVSTLELGDSALYLCASSFEGAGEKLFFGSGTQLSVL.

This chain links TRBV7-2 with TRBJ2-7, with 11 positions matching TRBD2. The CDR3 spans 15 residues. Trimming removed 4 bases from V and 4 bases from J; junction bases left unmatched: 6. CDR1 is SGHTA, CDR2 FQGNSA, per germline. The CDR3 nucleotides are TGTGCCAGCAGCTCCACTAGCGGGGGTGCATACGAGCAGTACTTC. It is translated as CASSSTSGGAYEQYF. Looking up the rest from reference TRBV7-2 and TRBJ2-7 gives the full variable domain: GAGVSQSPSNKVTEKGKDVELRCDPISGHTALYWYRQSLGQGLEFLIYFQGNSAPDKSGLPSDRFSAERTGGSVSTLTIQRTQQEDSAVYLCASSSTSGGAYEQYFGPGTRLTVT.

This chain uses TRBV9 with TRBJ2-7; TRBD2 aligns across 7 bases. With V trimmed by 0 bases and J by 3 bases, 6 bases remained unmatched. Germline V lookup: CDR1 SGDLS, CDR2 YYNGEE. The CDR3 is 15 residues long. The CDR3 is CASSVDRGVIYEQYF. Written as DNA, the CDR3 is TGTGCCAGCAGCGTAGATCGGGGGGTTATCTACGAGCAGTACTTC.

V gene TRBV4-1 combines with J gene TRBJ2-7, with 7 positions matching TRBD1. CDR1 and CDR2 from the germline V gene are MGHRA and YSYEKL. After removal of 4 bases from V and 2 bases from J, the junction contained 8 bases not matched to a gene. This CDR3 region has 15 residues. CDR3 DNA sequence: TGCGCCAGCAGCCCAGTCAGGACAGGAACCTACGAGCAGTACTTC. Translated, it gives CASSPVRTGTYEQYF.

This sequence joins TRBV5-4 and TRBJ2-7; maybe TRBD2 (7 bases). This CDR3 is built from 17 residues. The germline V gene has CDR1 SGHNT and CDR2 YYREEE (reference sequence). V was clipped by 4 bases and J by 0 bases, with 20 bases between them. In nucleotides, the CDR3 is TGTGCCAGCAGCGGGGGGGCCGGCGGAGATTACTCCTACGAGCAGTACTTC. It is translated as CASSGGAGGDYSYEQYF.

The rearrangement joins TRBV28 to TRBJ2-3; 12 bases line up with TRBD2. CDR1 MDHEN and CDR2 SYDVKM come from the germline V gene. The length of the CDR3 is 18 residues. V shed 3 bases, J shed 0 bases, and the junction held 7 bases outside the gene matches. The CDR3 region has the DNA TGTGCCAGCAGTTTCCCCCGGACTAGCGGGGTGAGCACAGATACGCAGTATTTT. As protein: CASSFPRTSGVSTDTQYF.

Comments on this clone: The sample has other DNA sequences that encode this CDR3 too. The V and J genes are TRBV27 and TRBJ2-7, with TRBD2 matching 12 bases. The CDR3 runs 14 residues. Germline assignment: CDR1 MNHEY and CDR2 SMNVEV (reference sequence). V lost 6 bases to trimming and J lost 7 bases; unmatched junction nucleotides: 7. For the CDR3, the DNA is TGTGCCAGCAGCCTAGCGGGAGGGCCGGGGGAGCAGTACTTC. It encodes CASSLAGGPGEQYF.

V gene TRBV29-1 combines with J gene TRBJ2-1; 7 nucleotides line up with TRBD1. The CDR3 sequence is 11 residues long. Germline V gives CDR1 SQVTM, CDR2 ANQGSEA. V lost 1 base, J lost 15 bases, and 6 bases stayed unmatched. CDR3 residues: CSVEGNRGGFF. The CDR3 DNA reads TGCAGCGTTGAAGGGAACAGGGGTGGGTTCTTC.

The rearrangement links TRBV7-9 to TRBJ1-2; D unresolved. Trimming removed 5 bases from V and 10 bases from J, with 11 bases in between. This CDR3 contains 11 residues. Germline loops: CDR1 SEHNR, CDR2 FQNEAQ (reference sequence). CDR3 in amino acids: CASSEGPSYTF. CDR3 sequence (DNA): TGTGCCAGCAGCGAGGGCCCTTCCTACACCTTC.

J is TRBJ1-2 and V is TRBV15, with D hard to call. CDR1 is LNHNV, CDR2 YYDKDF, per germline (reference sequence). The V and J ends lost 3 bases and 5 bases respectively, with 4 bases between them. This CDR3 has 11 residues. CDR3 in DNA: TGTGCCACCAGCAGCCTATATGGCTACACCTTC. It specifies CATSSLYGYTF.

V gene TRBV10-3 combines with J gene TRBJ1-1; 7 bases map to TRBD1. Germline V lookup: CDR1 ENHRY, CDR2 SYGVKD. The CDR3 sequence is 13 residues long. Trimming cost V 2 bases and J 3 bases; bases outside gene matches: 0. The CDR3 spells CAISETGDTEAFF. Here the CDR3 DNA reads TGTGCCATCAGTGAGACAGGGGACACTGAAGCTTTCTTT.

J is TRBJ2-1 and V is TRBV2; D might be TRBD1 (6 bases). There are 15 residues in the CDR3. With 5 bases removed from V and 8 bases from J, the gap between germline ends came to 19 bases. The germline V gene encodes CDR1 SNHLY and CDR2 FYNNEI. The CDR3 protein is CASSPTGSYGDEQFF. The CDR3, as DNA: TGTGCCAGCAGTCCTACAGGGTCCTATGGTGATGAGCAGTTCTTC.

V gene TRBV10-3 combines with J gene TRBJ1-2; D unclear. The germline V gene has CDR1 ENHRY and CDR2 SYGVKD. V dropped 8 bases and J dropped 4 bases, with 14 bases sitting between them. The CDR3 is 13 amino acids. The CDR3 loop reads CAIGPERTYGYTF. DNA of the CDR3: TGTGCCATCGGGCCAGAGCGCACCTATGGCTACACCTTC.

The CDR3 is CASSPGTSGRMADTQYF. The CDR3 DNA is TGTGCCAGCTCACCGGGGACTAGCGGGAGGATGGCAGATACGCAGTATTTT. The chain uses TRBV18 and TRBJ2-3; 15 positions match TRBD2. CDR1 is KGHSH and CDR2 is LQKENI in the germline V gene. V was clipped by 3 bases and J by 4 bases; unmatched bases: 5. The CDR3 is made up of 17 amino acids.

Only one count was recorded for this clone. V and J are TRBV7-9 and TRBJ1-1; 7 bases are a match to TRBD1. The CDR3 runs 15 residues. Per germline, CDR1 SEHNR and CDR2 FQNEAQ (reference sequence). The V gene end was trimmed by 5 bases and the J gene end by 3 bases; junction bases not matched to a gene: 9. The CDR3 region has the DNA TGTGCCAGCAGCCAGCTCCAGGGGGAGGACACTGAAGCTTTCTTT. Translated: CASSQLQGEDTEAFF.

This clone was seen once. The chain links TRBV7-9 to TRBJ1-4; unclear D gene. The V end was cut by 5 bases, the J end by 4 bases, with 14 bases between. There are 15 residues in the CDR3. Germline-derived CDR1 and CDR2 are SEHNR and FQNEAQ (reference sequence). The DNA for the CDR3 is TGTGCCAGCAGCCCTAGTGGGGAGTTTAATGAAAAACTGTTTTTT. Protein product: CASSPSGEFNEKLFF.

J is TRBJ2-1 and V is TRBV7-9, with TRBD2 matching 14 bases. The germline gives CDR1 SEHNR, CDR2 FQNEAQ (reference sequence). This CDR3 has 18 residues. With 5 bases clipped from V and 10 bases from J, the junction kept 16 bases outside the gene matches. The CDR3 loop reads CASSPGTSGSKPSREQFF. CDR3 nucleotides: TGTGCCAGCAGCCCAGGGACTAGCGGGAGTAAACCCTCCCGGGAGCAGTTCTTC. The full variable domain, its missing parts supplied by reference TRBV7-9 and TRBJ2-1, is DTGVSQNPRHKITKRGQNVTFRCDPISEHNRLYWYRQTLGQGPEFLTYFQNEAQLEKSRLLSDRFSAERPKGSFSTLEIQRTEQGDSAMYLCASSPGTSGSKPSREQFFGPGTRLTVL.

The rearrangement uses TRBV9 and TRBJ1-1; D is unclear. CDR1 is SGDLS, CDR2 YYNGEE, per germline. V gave up 3 bases and J gave up 10 bases, with 19 bases separating them. The CDR3 runs to 14 residues. The CDR3 loop is CASSAEGLPKGAFF. Here the CDR3 DNA reads TGTGCCAGCAGCGCCGAGGGCCTCCCGAAGGGAGCTTTCTTT. The variable domain in full, completed from reference TRBV9 and TRBJ1-1, reads DSGVTQTPKHLITATGQRVTLRCSPRSGDLSVYWYQQSLDQGLQFLIQYYNGEERAKGNILERFSAQQFPDLHSELNLSSLELGDSALYFCASSAEGLPKGAFFGQGTRLTVV.

This CDR3 reads CASTAVTLEQYF. For the CDR3, the DNA is TGTGCCAGCACGGCGGTGACGTTGGAGCAGTACTTC. The gene calls are TRBV27 and TRBJ2-7; D not certain. Germline lookup yields CDR1 MNHEY and CDR2 SMNVEV (reference sequence). This CDR3 contains 12 residues. Trimming pared 7 bases from V and 7 bases from J, leaving 14 bases between.

This clone was seen just once. The rearrangement links TRBV7-6 to TRBJ2-5; D may be TRBD2 (6 bases). The germline gives CDR1 SGHVS, CDR2 FNYEAQ. V was clipped by 8 bases and J by 0 bases, with 16 bases between them. This CDR3 is built from 15 residues. CDR3: CASEAAGTYQETQYF. In DNA form, the CDR3 reads TGTGCCAGCGAGGCGGCGGGGACGTACCAAGAGACCCAGTACTTC. Variable domain in full (rest from reference TRBV7-6 and TRBJ2-5): GAGVSQSPRYKVTKRGQDVALRCDPISGHVSLYWYRQALGQGPEFLTYFNYEAQQDKSGLPNDRFSAERPEGSISTLTIQRTEQRDSAMYRCASEAAGTYQETQYFGPGTRLLVL.